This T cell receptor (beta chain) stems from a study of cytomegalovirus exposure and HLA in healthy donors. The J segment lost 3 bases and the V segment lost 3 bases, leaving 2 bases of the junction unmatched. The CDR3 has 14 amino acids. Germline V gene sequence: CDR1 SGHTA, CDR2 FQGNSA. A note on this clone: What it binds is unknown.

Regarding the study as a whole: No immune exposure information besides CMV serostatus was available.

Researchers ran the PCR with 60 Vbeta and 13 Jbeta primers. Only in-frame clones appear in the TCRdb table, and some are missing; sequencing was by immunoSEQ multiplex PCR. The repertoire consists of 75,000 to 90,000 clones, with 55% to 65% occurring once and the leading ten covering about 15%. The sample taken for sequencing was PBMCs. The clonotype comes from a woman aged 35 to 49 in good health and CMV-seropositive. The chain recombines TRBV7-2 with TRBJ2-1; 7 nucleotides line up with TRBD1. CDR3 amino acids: CASSLDRIYNEQFF. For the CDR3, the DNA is TGTGCCAGCAGCTTGGACAGGATCTACAATGAGCAGTTCTTC. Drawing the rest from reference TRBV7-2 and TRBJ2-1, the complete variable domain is GAGVSQSPSNKVTEKGKDVELRCDPISGHTALYWYRQSLGQGLEFLIYFQGNSAPDKSGLPSDRFSAERTGGSVSTLTIQRTQQEDSAVYLCASSLDRIYNEQFFGPGTRLTVL.